This T cell receptor beta chain is drawn from a study of blood T cell repertoires in COVID-19. As for the study in general: Collection of acute and convalescent COVID-19 samples took place in the United States, Italy and Spain. T cells, B-cell-depleted T cells, or PBMCs provided the cDNA or gDNA that served as material.

Trimming took off 3 bases at V and 4 bases at J, with 11 bases between the two ends. The CDR3 runs to 14 residues. The germline V gene encodes CDR1 LNHDA and CDR2 SQIVND (reference sequence). Original processing methods: Estimation of nucleated cell counts relied on the amplification of reference gene primers. Method: immunoSEQ multiplex PCR; TCRdb's copy keeps in-frame clones and lacks some. Clone size and the V and J calls come from that table; the DNA yielded D and trimming. This sample yields roughly 190,000 clones, of which around 83% are seen a single time; 7% belongs to the top ten. This rearrangement joins TRBV19 to TRBJ2-3; no reliable D call. Sequences were obtained from peripheral blood. This clonotype was sampled from a woman of 80 years or more in a cohort sampled during active or convalescent COVID-19. CDR3 amino acids: CASSIGPRADTQYF. Here the CDR3 DNA reads TGTGCCAGTAGTATTGGTCCCCGGGCAGATACGCAGTATTTT.